Detailed here is one T cell receptor beta chain. Its antigen is still unknown. TCRdb's table, derived via immunoSEQ multiplex PCR, lists solely in-frame clones and lacks some. Of around 37,000 clones in the sample, 70% to 90% were seen once. Trimming took off 2 bases at V and 12 bases at J, with 20 bases between the two ends. Germline V CDR1 and CDR2: GTSNPN, SVGIG (reference sequence). The CDR3 contains 13 residues. These data belong to a study of regulatory and conventional T cells in RAG deficiency. Overall study results and limits: Patient subsets had shorter CDR3s; Omenn Treg-Tconv overlap exceeded 75%. Other subsets showed 8.5 to 10-fold reductions, but Treg unique TCR beta sequences fell approximately 90-fold in these patients. RAG-deficient patients showed markedly lower Shannon entropy and higher Simpson indices than control T-cell subsets. Omenn CD25-high CD127-low cells may be activated cells, not true Tregs.

These data were likewise used in another study, on regulatory T cells. According to that study: Amplification used 52 TRBV primers and 13 TRBJ primers.

This sequence joins TRBV30 and TRBJ2-7; tentative D call: TRBD1 (5 bases). The sample comprised CD8+ T cells sorted from blood. This TCR was sampled from a human donor in good health. CDR3 DNA: TGTGCCTGGAGTTCCGGGTTCAGACAGACTCTGTACTTC. Translating gives CAWSSGFRQTLYF.